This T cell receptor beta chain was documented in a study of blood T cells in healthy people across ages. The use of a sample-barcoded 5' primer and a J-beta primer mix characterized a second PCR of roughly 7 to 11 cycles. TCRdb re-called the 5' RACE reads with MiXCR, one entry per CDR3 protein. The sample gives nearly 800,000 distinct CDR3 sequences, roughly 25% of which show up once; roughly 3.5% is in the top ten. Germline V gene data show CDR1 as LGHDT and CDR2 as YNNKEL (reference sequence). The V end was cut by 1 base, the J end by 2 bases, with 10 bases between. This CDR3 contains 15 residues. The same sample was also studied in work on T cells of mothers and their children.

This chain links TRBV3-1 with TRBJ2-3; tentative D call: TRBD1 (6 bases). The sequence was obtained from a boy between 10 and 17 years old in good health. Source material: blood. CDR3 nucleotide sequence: TGTGCCAGCAGCCAAGCGAAGGGGGACACAGATACGCAGTATTTT. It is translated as CASSQAKGDTDTQYF.